This is a list of T cell receptor beta chains from one sample in a study of beta chain features in type 1 diabetes. Libraries were prepared by immunoSEQ multiplex PCR; TCRdb keeps only in-frame clonotypes and omits some of them. Of hundreds of thousands of clones detected, about 14% appear once; the ten largest clones hold 0.035% to 0.045%. The sequenced sample consisted of naive CD4+ T cells from blood. These receptors were obtained from a young man with type 1 diabetes. Both conserved end residues are part of each CDR3. The D gene is left open where the match is weak. Clone size is shown for a subset of rows, as once, few, many or a class of expanded clone.

v_call	clone_size	j_call	d_call	cdr3_aa	cdr3_nt
TRBV7-7	few	TRBJ2-2	-	CASSRTLANTGELFF	TGTGCTAGCAGCCGGACCCTCGCGAACACCGGGGAGCTGTTTTTT
TRBV18	few	TRBJ2-3	TRBD2	CASSPLPAGGDDTQYF	TGTGCCAGCTCACCCCTGCCAGCGGGAGGGGATGATACGCAGTATTTT
TRBV5-6	-	TRBJ2-3	-	CASSLGSSTDTQYF	TGTGCCAGCAGCTTGGGAAGTAGCACAGATACGCAGTATTTT
TRBV19	-	TRBJ1-6	-	CASSTNGASAPLHF	TGTGCCAGTAGTACCAACGGGGCCTCGGCACCCCTCCACTTT
TRBV7-2	-	TRBJ2-6	-	CASSPLFSGANVLTF	TGTGCCAGCAGCCCTCTCTTCTCTGGGGCCAACGTCCTGACTTTC
TRBV6-6	-	TRBJ2-3	-	CASIGTDLPDTQYF	TGTGCCAGCATCGGGACGGATCTCCCGGATACGCAGTATTTT
TRBV2	-	TRBJ2-5	-	CASRGDRLYQETQYF	TGTGCCAGCAGAGGAGACAGGCTGTACCAAGAGACCCAGTACTTC
TRBV7-9	-	TRBJ2-7	TRBD1	CASSSTPGTATYEQYF	TGTGCCAGCAGCTCAACCCCCGGGACAGCCACCTACGAGCAGTACTTC
TRBV4-3	few	TRBJ2-7	-	CASSQGNRDINEQYF	TGCGCCAGCAGCCAAGGAAACCGGGACATAAACGAGCAGTACTTC
TRBV6-5	-	TRBJ1-1	TRBD1	CASSLDRGITEAFF	TGTGCCAGCAGCTTGGACAGGGGGATCACTGAAGCTTTCTTT
TRBV7-6	few	TRBJ2-5	TRBD1	CASSRLTGVGETQYF	TGTGCCAGCAGCCGACTGACAGGGGTTGGGGAGACCCAGTACTTC
TRBV7-9	few	TRBJ2-2	-	CASSWTSGFAGELFF	TGTGCCAGCAGCTGGACCAGCGGGTTCGCCGGGGAGCTGTTTTTT
TRBV7-9	few	TRBJ2-7	TRBD2	CASGPGVAGLSSYEQYF	TGTGCCAGCGGCCCGGGGGTAGCGGGGCTCAGCTCCTACGAGCAGTACTTC
TRBV2	few	TRBJ2-7	TRBD1	CASSPDRAKNEQYF	TGTGCCAGCAGTCCAGACAGGGCAAAAAACGAGCAGTACTTC
TRBV28	few	TRBJ2-5	TRBD1	CASSLAGQGRKETQYF	TGTGCCAGCAGCCTGGCGGGACAGGGGAGGAAAGAGACCCAGTACTTC
TRBV4-1	-	TRBJ2-6	-	CASSQDGAVSGANVLTF	TGCGCCAGCAGCCAAGATGGGGCAGTCTCTGGGGCCAACGTCCTGACTTTC
TRBV27	few	TRBJ2-3	-	CASSLRHTDTQYF	TGTGCCAGCAGTTTAAGGCACACAGATACGCAGTATTTT
TRBV11-3	-	TRBJ2-3	TRBD2	CASSLKGTSGNTQYF	TGTGCCAGCAGCTTAAAGGGGACTAGCGGAAATACGCAGTATTTT
TRBV25-1	few	TRBJ2-6	-	CASTTVGGEGANVLTF	TGTGCCAGCACCACAGTGGGCGGGGAAGGGGCCAACGTCCTGACTTTC
TRBV9	-	TRBJ1-2	TRBD1	CASSVVVGQGAGNYGYTF	TGTGCCAGCAGCGTAGTTGTGGGACAGGGGGCCGGTAACTATGGCTACACCTTC
TRBV2	-	TRBJ2-3	TRBD2	CASSSLTSGGTDTQYF	TGTGCCAGCAGTTCCTTGACTAGCGGGGGCACAGATACGCAGTATTTT
TRBV4-3	-	TRBJ1-6	-	CASSQDRAGHSPLHF	TGCGCCAGCAGCCAAGATCGGGCAGGTCATTCACCCCTCCACTTT
TRBV30	few	TRBJ2-7	-	CAWSRDIFSYEQYF	TGTGCCTGGAGCCGGGACATATTCTCCTACGAGCAGTACTTC
TRBV18	few	TRBJ2-7	-	CASSPPGPTVEQYF	TGTGCCAGCTCACCACCGGGACCAACGGTCGAGCAGTACTTC
TRBV30	-	TRBJ1-4	-	CAWSATGTIGEKLFF	TGTGCCTGGAGTGCTACCGGGACAATAGGTGAAAAACTGTTTTTT
TRBV29-1	few	TRBJ1-1	-	CSAGGQLNTEAFF	TGCAGCGCAGGTGGACAGTTGAACACTGAAGCTTTCTTT
TRBV5-1	-	TRBJ2-7	TRBD2	CASSLVAGGPHEQYF	TGCGCCAGCAGCTTGGTAGCGGGAGGGCCCCACGAGCAGTACTTC
TRBV7-2	-	TRBJ2-3	-	CASSSSSARADTQYF	TGTGCCAGCAGCTCCTCTAGTGCCCGGGCAGATACGCAGTATTTT
TRBV4-2	-	TRBJ2-1	-	CASSQGGLKGHLPSRSYNEQFF	TGTGCCAGCAGCCAAGGCGGGCTCAAGGGCCACCTCCCATCCCGATCCTACAATGAGCAGTTCTTC
TRBV5-4	few	TRBJ2-1	-	CASSPPWRSYNEQFF	TGTGCCAGCAGTCCCCCCTGGAGATCCTACAATGAGCAGTTCTTC
TRBV28	-	TRBJ2-2	TRBD1	CASSLPGQWTAATGELFF	TGTGCCAGCAGTTTACCGGGACAGTGGACCGCGGCCACCGGGGAGCTGTTTTTT
TRBV5-1	few	TRBJ1-2	-	CASSLVPGIYGYTF	TGCGCCAGCAGCTTGGTTCCGGGGATATATGGCTACACCTTC
TRBV28	-	TRBJ2-2	-	CASNPPGVISTHGELFF	TGTGCCAGCAACCCCCCAGGAGTTATCAGCACTCACGGGGAGCTGTTTTTT
TRBV6-6	few	TRBJ1-2	-	CASSYRQSNYGYTF	TGTGCCAGCAGTTACAGGCAGTCTAACTATGGCTACACCTTC
TRBV5-6	-	TRBJ1-2	-	CASSRLHLYGYTF	TGTGCCAGCAGCCGATTACACTTATATGGCTACACCTTC
TRBV6-1	few	TRBJ2-1	TRBD1	CASSFRDRDSIEQFF	TGTGCCAGCAGTTTCCGGGACAGGGACTCCATTGAGCAGTTCTTC
TRBV27	-	TRBJ1-1	-	CASSLYARMHTEAFF	TGTGCCAGCAGTTTATATGCCCGGATGCACACTGAAGCTTTCTTT
TRBV5-6	-	TRBJ2-7	-	CASSSLDWRHDEQYF	TGTGCCAGCAGTTCCTTGGACTGGAGACACGACGAGCAGTACTTC
TRBV7-9	-	TRBJ2-7	-	CASSLNSAYEQYF	TGTGCCAGCAGCTTAAACTCGGCCTACGAGCAGTACTTC
TRBV4-1	few	TRBJ2-3	-	CASSQEHRAASDTQYF	TGCGCCAGCAGCCAAGAGCACAGGGCGGCCTCAGATACGCAGTATTTT
TRBV9	-	TRBJ2-1	-	CASSVVNSYNEQFF	TGTGCCAGCAGCGTAGTTAACAGCTACAATGAGCAGTTCTTC
TRBV25-1	-	TRBJ2-3	-	CASKEVGSTDTQYF	TGTGCCAGCAAGGAGGTCGGTAGCACAGATACGCAGTATTTT
TRBV5-4	-	TRBJ2-1	-	CASSLDSASSYNEQFF	TGTGCCAGCAGCCTAGACAGCGCGAGCTCCTACAATGAGCAGTTCTTC
TRBV20-1	-	TRBJ1-2	-	CSASPHYGYTF	TGCAGTGCTAGTCCACACTATGGCTACACCTTC
TRBV5-1	-	TRBJ2-5	-	CASSLEGQETQYF	TGCGCCAGCAGTCTAGAGGGTCAAGAGACCCAGTACTTC
TRBV18	-	TRBJ2-1	-	CASSPRVGNEQFF	TGTGCCAGCTCACCCCGCGTTGGCAATGAGCAGTTCTTC
TRBV7-2	-	TRBJ2-3	-	CASRTGRSGVDTQYF	TGTGCCAGCAGAACGGGGAGGTCGGGAGTAGATACGCAGTATTTT
TRBV15	few	TRBJ1-3	-	CATSRDPFGNTIYF	TGTGCCACCAGCAGAGATCCTTTTGGAAACACCATATATTTT
TRBV9	-	TRBJ1-1	-	CASKGDVTEAFF	TGTGCCAGCAAGGGGGACGTCACTGAAGCTTTCTTT
TRBV5-1	-	TRBJ1-2	-	CASNPDSLLHYGYTF	TGCGCCAGCAACCCGGACAGTCTACTTCACTATGGCTACACCTTC
TRBV7-2	-	TRBJ2-7	-	CASSSLRSYEQYF	TGTGCCAGCAGCTCCCTCCGCTCCTACGAGCAGTACTTC
TRBV5-1	few	TRBJ2-7	-	CASSPPWTNRSYEQYF	TGCGCCAGCAGCCCCCCATGGACCAACCGCTCCTACGAGCAGTACTTC
TRBV7-3	few	TRBJ2-3	TRBD1	CASSPGGTGGNTQYF	TGTGCCAGCAGCCCGGGTGGGACAGGGGGCAATACGCAGTATTTT
TRBV27	-	TRBJ1-1	-	CASSLSLGAFF	TGTGCCAGCAGTTTATCCTTGGGAGCTTTCTTT
TRBV30	-	TRBJ1-1	-	CAWSWGAAEAFF	TGTGCCTGGAGTTGGGGGGCGGCTGAAGCTTTCTTT